What follows are 13 T cell receptor beta chains derived from one specimen sequenced in a study of cytomegalovirus exposure and HLA in healthy donors. Produced via immunoSEQ multiplex PCR; TCRdb's table is partial and in-frame only. The sample contains roughly 350,000 clones, 80% to 90% of which appear only once. Sequencing used PBMCs. These receptors were taken from a woman between 18 and 29 years old in good health and CMV-seronegative.

This chain links TRBV2 with TRBJ2-2; 8 bases match TRBD2. CDR1 and CDR2 from the germline V gene are SNHLY and FYNNEI. The CDR3 has 15 residues. V trimming: 6 bases; J trimming: 4 bases; junction bases outside the gene matches: 7. This chain's CDR3 is CASRSGSGRTGELFF. CDR3 sequence (DNA): TGTGCCAGCAGAAGCGGGAGCGGGCGCACCGGGGAGCTGTTTTTT.

This clone was found a few times. The chain has TRBV4-3 and TRBJ2-7; 8 bases fit TRBD1. J was trimmed by 3 bases and V by 5 bases; bases with no gene match: 9. The length of the CDR3 is 15 residues. Germline lookup yields CDR1 LGHNA and CDR2 YSLEER. CDR3 residues: CASSSTGVLGYEQYF. The CDR3, as DNA: TGCGCCAGCAGCTCGACAGGGGTGCTTGGCTACGAGCAGTACTTC.

V usage is TRBV28 and J usage is TRBJ1-5; 8 nucleotides agree with TRBD1. Trimming took 3 bases from V and 5 from J; bases not matched to a gene: 3. The CDR3 length is 14 residues. In germline, CDR1 is MDHEN, CDR2 SYDVKM. CDR3 sequence reads: CASSLDRDYQPQHF. CDR3 nucleotide sequence: TGTGCCAGCAGTTTGGACAGGGATTATCAGCCCCAGCATTTT.

The genes are TRBV6-6 and TRBJ2-7, with D unclear. V lost 0 bases, J lost 6 bases, and 9 bases lay in between. The CDR3 sequence is 13 residues long. Germline values: CDR1 MNHNY, CDR2 SVGAGI (reference sequence). CDR3 nucleotide sequence: TGTGCCAGCAGTTACTCAACCGACTCCGAGCAGTACTTC. It is translated as CASSYSTDSEQYF.

The table lists this clone with a count of one. J is TRBJ1-1 and V is TRBV7-2; D not resolved. This CDR3 is 14 amino acids long. Germline CDR1 SGHTA, CDR2 FQGNSA. Trimming left V 2 bases short and J 1 base short, with 8 bases between. Here the CDR3 reads CASSLWPGNTEAFF. CDR3 nucleotides: TGTGCCAGCAGCTTATGGCCGGGGAACACTGAAGCTTTCTTT.

The chain joins TRBV5-1 to TRBJ2-1; 8 bases fit TRBD1. The CDR3 totals 14 residues. Trimming cost V 7 bases and J 2 bases; bases outside gene matches: 5. Germline CDR1 reads SGHRS; CDR2 reads YFSETQ. CDR3 residues: CASWTGKAYNEQFF. The CDR3 DNA follows: TGCGCCAGCTGGACAGGGAAGGCCTACAATGAGCAGTTCTTC.

This chain uses TRBV7-8 with TRBJ2-7; D possibly corresponds to TRBD2 (5 bases). The germline V and J ends were trimmed by 10 bases and 6 bases, with 22 bases remaining between them. Germline V gives CDR1 SGHVS, CDR2 FQNEAQ. The CDR3 runs to 14 residues. CDR3 DNA sequence: TGTGCCATTTCCAGTAGGGTAGCAGCGGCCGAGCAGTACTTC. As protein: CAISSRVAAAEQYF.

The chain combines TRBV5-6 with TRBJ1-1; 9 nucleotides align to TRBD1. J gave up 1 base and V 7 bases, and 5 bases lay outside the gene matches. In germline, CDR1 is SGHDT, CDR2 YYEEEE. The CDR3 has 14 residues. The CDR3 sequence is CASGQGNPNTEAFF. CDR3 DNA sequence: TGTGCCAGCGGACAGGGGAATCCGAACACTGAAGCTTTCTTT.

V usage is TRBV19 and J usage is TRBJ2-3; D might be TRBD2 (5 bases). The CDR3 runs to 17 residues. Germline V gene sequence: CDR1 LNHDA, CDR2 SQIVND (reference sequence). The V and J ends lost 4 bases and 0 bases respectively, with 17 bases between them. The CDR3 sequence is CASSKARRATSTDTQYF. CDR3 nucleotide sequence: TGTGCCAGTAGTAAGGCACGGCGGGCAACTAGCACAGATACGCAGTATTTT. Looking up the rest from reference TRBV19 and TRBJ2-3 gives the full variable domain: DGGITQSPKYLFRKEGQNVTLSCEQNLNHDAMYWYRQDPGQGLRLIYYSQIVNDFQKGDIAEGYSVSREKKESFPLTVTSAQKNPTAFYLCASSKARRATSTDTQYFGPGTRLTVL.

The chain recombines TRBV2 with TRBJ2-1; 7 nucleotides line up with TRBD2. Germline loops: CDR1 SNHLY, CDR2 FYNNEI. The V gene end was trimmed by 7 bases and the J gene end by 0 bases; junction bases not matched to a gene: 6. This CDR3 has 15 amino acids. CDR3 nucleotides: TGTGCCAGCACCGTAATAGCGGGCTCCTACAATGAGCAGTTCTTC. Its translation is CASTVIAGSYNEQFF.

V gene TRBV6-4 combines with J gene TRBJ2-1; TRBD2 matches 8 bases. CDR1 is MRHNA and CDR2 is SNTAGT in the germline V gene. The J segment lost 10 bases and the V segment lost 4 bases, leaving 9 bases of the junction unmatched. The CDR3 extends over 14 amino acids. This CDR3 reads CASSVGTRSYEQFF. CDR3 DNA sequence: TGTGCCAGCAGTGTTGGGACTAGAAGTTACGAGCAGTTCTTC.

This sequence joins TRBV19 and TRBJ2-3, with 7 bases lining up with TRBD1. CDR1 is LNHDA, CDR2 SQIVND, per germline (reference sequence). Trimming took 6 bases from V and 6 from J; bases not matched to a gene: 3. There are 12 residues in the CDR3. For the CDR3, the DNA is TGTGCCAGTAGGCGACAGGGTGATACGCAGTATTTT. Its protein is CASRRQGDTQYF.

This clone has only a few counts. The genes are TRBV7-9 and TRBJ2-7; D ambiguous. Germline loops: CDR1 SEHNR, CDR2 FQNEAQ (reference sequence). The CDR3 loop spans 12 amino acids. Trimming cost V 5 bases and J 6 bases, with 11 bases left between them. CDR3 in amino acids: CASSPGSLEQYF. In nucleotides, the CDR3 is TGTGCCAGCAGCCCAGGTTCCCTCGAGCAGTACTTC.